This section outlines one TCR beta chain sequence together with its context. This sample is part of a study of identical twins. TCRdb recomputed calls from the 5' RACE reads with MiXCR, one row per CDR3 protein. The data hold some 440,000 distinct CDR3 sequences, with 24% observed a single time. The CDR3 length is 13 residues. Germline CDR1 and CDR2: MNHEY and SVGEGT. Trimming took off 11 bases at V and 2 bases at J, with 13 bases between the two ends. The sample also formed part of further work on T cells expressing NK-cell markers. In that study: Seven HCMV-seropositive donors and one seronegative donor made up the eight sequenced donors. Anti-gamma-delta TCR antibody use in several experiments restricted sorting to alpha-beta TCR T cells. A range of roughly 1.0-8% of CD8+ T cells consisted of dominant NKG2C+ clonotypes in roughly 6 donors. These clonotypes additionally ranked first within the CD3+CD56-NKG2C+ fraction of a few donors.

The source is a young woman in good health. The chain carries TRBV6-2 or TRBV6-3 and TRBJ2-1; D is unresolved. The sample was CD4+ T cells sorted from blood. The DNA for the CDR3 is TGTGCCGCGAATTGGGAACCCTACAATGAGCAGTTCTTC. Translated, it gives CAANWEPYNEQFF.